Listed here are 24 T cell receptor beta chains from one sample, sequenced in a study of identifying expanded T cells in peripheral blood. Some clones are missing from TCRdb's copy, which holds only in-frame ones; the method was immunoSEQ multiplex PCR. The table shows roughly 75,000 clones, with 75% to 90% occurring only once. The sample comprised blood. The receptors were sampled from a person aged 18-70 years in good health.

This clone was found once. This sequence joins TRBV6-6 and TRBJ1-2, with D unclear. The V gene lost 2 bases and the J gene lost 6 bases, with 7 bases spanning the gap. CDR1 MNHNY and CDR2 SVGAGI come from the germline V gene (reference sequence). The CDR3 spans 12 residues. The CDR3 loop reads CASSYREDGYTF. The DNA of the CDR3 is TGTGCCAGCAGTTACCGGGAGGATGGCTACACCTTC.

The rearrangement links TRBV7-2 to TRBJ2-3; 15 bases fit TRBD2. The CDR3 covers 17 residues. V was pared by 4 bases and J by 3 bases, with 5 bases of the junction left unmatched. CDR1 and CDR2 (germline): SGHTA, FQGNSA. The chain's CDR3 is CASSYGLAGGTTDTQYF. The DNA of the CDR3 is TGTGCCAGCAGCTATGGACTAGCGGGGGGGACGACAGATACGCAGTATTTT.

V is TRBV21-1 and J is TRBJ2-2. TRBV21-1 is described as a pseudogene. The CDR3 spans 16 residues. The CDR3 region is CASSPRQGGSTGELFF. CDR3 nucleotide sequence: TGTGCCAGCAGCCCTCGACAGGGAGGGTCCACCGGGGAGCTGTTTTTT.

The table lists this clone with a count of one. The gene calls are TRBV7-2 and TRBJ1-1, with D maybe TRBD1 (5 bases). The CDR3 loop spans 13 amino acids. Germline V gene lookup returns CDR1 SGHTA and CDR2 FQGNSA. Trimming shortened V by 1 base and J by 4 bases, and 7 bases separated the two germline ends. The CDR3 loop is CASSLGGFTEAFF. The DNA for the CDR3 is TGTGCCAGCAGCTTAGGGGGGTTCACTGAAGCTTTCTTT.

J is TRBJ1-2 and V is TRBV7-9; D gene uncertain. Trimming shortened V by 2 bases and J by 4 bases, and 11 bases separated the two germline ends. Germline V CDR1 and CDR2: SEHNR, FQNEAQ (reference sequence). This CDR3 region has 14 residues. CDR3 DNA: TGTGCCAGCAGCTTATACGGCTCTCCCTATGGCTACACCTTC. The encoded protein is CASSLYGSPYGYTF.

As regards this clone: Other DNA sequences within the sample encode an identical CDR3. The chain recombines TRBV10-3 with TRBJ1-5; D unresolved. The germline V gene has CDR1 ENHRY and CDR2 SYGVKD. With 3 bases removed from V and 0 bases from J, the gap between germline ends came to 0 bases. This CDR3 has 12 amino acids. The CDR3 region is CAISDSNQPQHF. The CDR3 region has the DNA TGTGCCATCAGTGATAGCAATCAGCCCCAGCATTTT.

The chain combines TRBV7-2 with TRBJ1-1; 8 nucleotides agree with TRBD1. Germline V gene sequence: CDR1 SGHTA, CDR2 FQGNSA. The CDR3 spans 14 residues. V trimming: 3 bases; J trimming: 5 bases; junction bases outside the gene matches: 5. The CDR3 region is CASSFRGRGTEAFF. The CDR3 DNA reads as TGTGCCAGCAGCTTCAGGGGGCGAGGAACTGAAGCTTTCTTT.

The rearrangement links TRBV7-2 to TRBJ2-1; possible D gene TRBD1, 6 bases. This CDR3 has 14 residues. Germline V gives CDR1 SGHTA, CDR2 FQGNSA. Trimming stripped 8 bases from V and 0 bases from J, with 11 bases between. The CDR3 sequence: CASGGASSYNEQFF. DNA of the CDR3: TGTGCCAGCGGGGGCGCCAGCTCCTACAATGAGCAGTTCTTC.

This clone appeared a few times. CDR3 loop: CASSLLLASTDTQYF. The CDR3 bases are TGTGCCAGCAGCTTACTGCTAGCGAGTACAGATACGCAGTATTTT. V usage is TRBV13 and J usage is TRBJ2-3; D perhaps matches TRBD2 (6 bases). This CDR3 spans 15 amino acids. V was trimmed by 2 bases and J by 3 bases, leaving 12 bases between them. Germline-derived CDR1 and CDR2 are PRHDT and FYEKMQ (reference sequence).

V is TRBV28 and J is TRBJ1-1; 7 bases fit TRBD1. V shed 7 bases and J 11 bases; nucleotides not matched to a gene: 7. Germline CDR1 and CDR2: MDHEN and SYDVKM. The CDR3 extends over 11 amino acids. The CDR3 spells CASTWGTEAFF. The CDR3 nucleotides are TGTGCCAGCACCTGGGGGACAGAGGCTTTCTTT.

This sequence joins TRBV7-2 and TRBJ2-7; TRBD2 might be the D (6 bases). Germline CDR1 and CDR2: SGHTA and FQGNSA. The length of the CDR3 is 15 residues. V lost 3 bases, J lost 0 bases, and 12 bases lay in between. CDR3 sequence: CASSFAGSPSYEQYF. The CDR3 DNA sequence: TGTGCCAGCAGCTTTGCGGGGAGCCCCTCCTACGAGCAGTACTTC.

A single count supports this clone. This chain links TRBV19 with TRBJ1-1; the D gene is possibly TRBD1 (6 bases). This CDR3 is 16 amino acids long. Trimming pared 5 bases from V and 3 bases from J, leaving 19 bases between. CDR1 and CDR2 from the germline V gene are LNHDA and SQIVND (reference sequence). The CDR3 here is CASSSRRGGVDTEAFF. The CDR3 region has the DNA TGTGCCAGTAGTTCCCGAAGAGGGGGGGTCGACACTGAAGCTTTCTTT. Full variable domain (missing parts from reference TRBV19 and TRBJ1-1): DGGITQSPKYLFRKEGQNVTLSCEQNLNHDAMYWYRQDPGQGLRLIYYSQIVNDFQKGDIAEGYSVSREKKESFPLTVTSAQKNPTAFYLCASSSRRGGVDTEAFFGQGTRLTVV.

CDR3 sequence: CASSSGGGDAYEQYF. DNA for the CDR3: TGTGCCAGCAGCTCCGGGGGAGGGGATGCCTACGAGCAGTACTTC. The rearrangement joins TRBV7-6 to TRBJ2-7; 7 bases are a match to TRBD2. The CDR3 contains 15 residues. V was clipped by 4 bases and J by 2 bases; unmatched bases: 8. Germline V lookup: CDR1 SGHVS, CDR2 FNYEAQ.

This clone was seen just once. J is TRBJ1-3 and V is TRBV18; D is unresolved. Germline V gene lookup returns CDR1 KGHSH and CDR2 LQKENI. This CDR3 is 15 amino acids long. Trimming took off 3 bases at V and 1 base at J, with 10 bases between the two ends. This chain's CDR3 is CASSPLADSGNTIYF. CDR3 in DNA: TGTGCCAGCTCACCCCTAGCGGATTCTGGAAACACCATATATTTT.

The chain uses TRBV7-2 and TRBJ1-1; a weak D match, TRBD1 (5 bases). The CDR3 runs to 15 residues. V lost 3 bases, J lost 0 bases, and 11 bases lay in between. Germline assignment: CDR1 SGHTA and CDR2 FQGNSA. The chain's CDR3 is CASSFRRGMNTEAFF. The CDR3 DNA reads as TGTGCCAGCAGCTTCCGTCGGGGGATGAACACTGAAGCTTTCTTT.

CDR3 DNA: TGCGCCAGCAGCCGGCAGTTAGCTAGCGGGAGGGTGGGGTCCTACAATGAGCAGTTCTTC. It is translated as CASSRQLASGRVGSYNEQFF. This chain connects TRBV4-1 to TRBJ2-1; TRBD2 matches 12 bases. From germline, CDR1 is MGHRA and CDR2 YSYEKL. Unmatched junction bases numbered 14, after V lost 4 bases and J lost 1 base. The CDR3 contains 20 residues.

This clone was seen a single time. The chain recombines TRBV7-2 with TRBJ2-5; TRBD2 matches at 7 bases. Germline trimming cut 4 bases from V and 2 bases from J; bases unmatched to any gene: 7. The CDR3 contains 15 residues. CDR1 is SGHTA, CDR2 FQGNSA, per germline. The CDR3 region is CASSSPGGLQETQYF. The CDR3 DNA reads TGTGCCAGCAGCTCACCGGGGGGTCTACAAGAGACCCAGTACTTC.

The chain carries TRBV7-9 and TRBJ1-3; D perhaps matches TRBD1 (6 bases). With 2 bases removed from V and 2 bases from J, the gap between germline ends came to 10 bases. Germline V gene lookup returns CDR1 SEHNR and CDR2 FQNEAQ (reference sequence). The CDR3 is 15 residues long. DNA for the CDR3: TGTGCCAGCAGCTTACAGGGGAGCGCTGGAAACACCATATATTTT. Translated: CASSLQGSAGNTIYF.

The chain combines TRBV7-2 with TRBJ1-2; possible D gene TRBD1, 5 bases. V was trimmed by 5 bases and J by 0 bases, leaving 16 bases between them. The V gene's germline CDR1 is SGHTA and CDR2 FQGNSA. The CDR3 is 16 amino acids. CDR3 amino acids: CASSPAGGNTNYGYTF. CDR3 DNA: TGTGCCAGCAGCCCGGCCGGGGGGAACACTAACTATGGCTACACCTTC.

V is TRBV5-1 and J is TRBJ2-5; TRBD1 might be the D (6 bases). The CDR3 consists of 15 residues. The germline CDR1 and CDR2 sequences are SGHRS and YFSETQ. V dropped 0 bases and J dropped 3 bases, with 12 bases sitting between them. This CDR3 is CASSLGGGLEETQYF. The CDR3 DNA is TGCGCCAGCAGCTTGGGTGGGGGCTTAGAAGAGACCCAGTACTTC.

The chain uses TRBV28 and TRBJ1-5; D is possibly TRBD1 (5 bases). Looked up from germline, CDR1 is MDHEN and CDR2 is SYDVKM. This CDR3 spans 13 amino acids. V gave up 5 bases and J gave up 4 bases, with 9 bases separating them. CDR3 in DNA: TGTGCCAGCAGTGGGGGGTTTAATCAGCCCCAGCATTTT. Amino acid sequence: CASSGGFNQPQHF.

V gene TRBV2 combines with J gene TRBJ2-7; TRBD1 might be the D (6 bases). The CDR3 spans 13 residues. Germline loops: CDR1 SNHLY, CDR2 FYNNEI. Trimming removed 3 bases at V and 9 bases at J, with 15 bases between. In DNA, the CDR3 is TGTGCCAGCAGTGAGGAGCGACAGGTCAGGCAGTACTTC. The encoded protein is CASSEERQVRQYF.

The sample holds one count of this clone. The J gene is TRBJ2-2, the V gene TRBV25-1; D may be TRBD1 (6 bases). V shed 8 bases and J shed 5 bases, with 18 bases lying between them. CDR1 and CDR2 (germline): MGHDK, SYGVNS. This CDR3 comprises 15 residues. The CDR3 loop is CASASARGGTGELFF. CDR3 in DNA: TGTGCCAGCGCAAGCGCCAGGGGTGGTACCGGGGAGCTGTTTTTT.

The CDR3 region is CASSQHPGQIYGYTF. DNA for the CDR3: TGCGCCAGCAGCCAACACCCGGGACAGATCTATGGCTACACCTTC. This chain connects TRBV4-3 to TRBJ1-2; 7 bases line up with TRBD1. V gave up 2 bases and J gave up 4 bases; unmatched junction bases: 7. CDR1 and CDR2 from the germline V gene are LGHNA and YSLEER. The CDR3 length is 15 residues.